This T cell receptor beta chain was identified in a study of cytomegalovirus exposure and HLA in healthy donors. Study-wide points: Specificity of a few CMV-associated chains for CMV antigens was verified in vitro. TCR beta V segments were, for the most part, productive about 87% or about 30% of the time in an earlier analysis.

With 60 Vbeta and 13 Jbeta primers, the PCR was carried out. The method was immunoSEQ multiplex PCR; TCRdb's version includes in-frame clones alone and lacks a portion of them. This sample has approximately 97,000 clones, with roughly 80% found just once. All the people who gave samples were healthy bone marrow donors. With regard to this clone: Its antigen remains unknown.

Germline CDR1 DFQATT, CDR2 SNEGSKA (reference sequence). The CDR3 is made up of 11 amino acids. V was clipped by 3 bases and J by 5 bases, with 7 bases between them. The chain employs TRBV20-1 and TRBJ1-1, with a weak D call TRBD1 (5 bases). The clonotype comes from a man between 35 and 55 years old in good health and CMV-seronegative. Input material: PBMCs. CDR3 sequence (DNA): TGCAGTGCTAGGGGGCGAACTGAAGCTTTCTTT. This sequence encodes CSARGRTEAFF.